The rows below give T cell receptor beta chains drawn from one sample of a study of radiation and T cells in renal cell carcinoma. This table comes from immunoSEQ multiplex PCR, and its TCRdb copy is limited to in-frame clones, with some not included. The sample contains over 60,000 clones, 80% to 90% of which appear only once. The sequencing used blood, collected from a patient whose treatment included radiotherapy and nephrectomy. The receptor source for this set is a woman in her 50s with renal cell carcinoma. The CDR3 runs from the conserved cysteine through the conserved F or W. Each record gives: clone size, J gene, V gene, CDR3 protein. The size of a clone is reported for some rows only, either as once, few or many, or as a class for expanded clones.

>NA|TRBJ1-1|TRBV6-4
CASSARGGRFTEAFF
>NA|TRBJ2-5|TRBV6-1
CASSPATGIQETQYF
>NA|TRBJ2-4|TRBV5-1
CASSWGLAGVRSIQYF
>NA|TRBJ1-5|TRBV19
CASSNFGAPDLSNQPQHF
>once|TRBJ2-5|TRBV4-2
CASSRERTSGSETQYF
>NA|TRBJ1-2|TRBV18
CASSPRTGVNYGYTF
>NA|TRBJ1-3|TRBV5-1
CASSLQGAAGNTIYF
>NA|TRBJ2-1|TRBV7-8
CASSLRGGSPLNEQFF
>NA|TRBJ2-1|TRBV21-1
CAAHRDRAYNEQFF
>NA|TRBJ1-1|TRBV7-2
CASSPRWGRAGTEAFF
>NA|TRBJ1-6|TRBV7-9
CASIPGSPSSYNSPLHF
>NA|TRBJ1-3|TRBV19
CASSSRPTGNTIYF
>NA|TRBJ1-5|TRBV30
CACCGHPPQHF
>NA|TRBJ1-1|TRBV4-3
CASSQGTGYRTEAFF
>NA|TRBJ1-1|TRBV6-5
CASSYGQGGTEAFF
>NA|TRBJ1-3|TRBV27
CASPATGSSGNTIYF
>NA|TRBJ2-5|TRBV5-4
CASSLEVSQETQYF
>NA|TRBJ1-2|TRBV4-3
CASSQDLMTGSGYGYTF
>NA|TRBJ2-1|TRBV5-1
CASSKELAGVGNEQFF
>NA|TRBJ1-5|TRBV6-6
CASSTSGGSNQPQHF
>NA|TRBJ1-3|TRBV23-1
CARRGGNTIYF
>NA|TRBJ2-1|TRBV29-1
CSVAPGTSGSNEQFF
>NA|TRBJ1-1|TRBV21-1
CAKHRENTEAFF